The 22 T cell receptor beta chains in this list originate from one sample, sequenced in a study of T cells in Graves' hyperthyroidism and ophthalmopathy. Regions amplified from RNA transcripts were the TCR beta CDR3 regions. RT-PCR in the first round (using the HTBI primer set) targeted the TCR CDR3. TCRdb passed the multiplex PCR reads through MiXCR, listing each CDR3 protein once. The sample gives 200,000 to 250,000 distinct CDR3 sequences, less than 20% of which show up once; around 28% is in the top ten. The material sequenced was blood. These receptors came from a woman under 30 with Graves' ophthalmopathy.

This clonotype came up many times. The V gene is TRBV24-1, the J gene TRBJ2-7, with 8 nucleotides matching TRBD1. Germline V CDR1 and CDR2: KGHDR, SFDVKD. This CDR3 region has 14 residues. V dropped 5 bases and J dropped 4; count of bases not matched to a gene: 6. CDR3 bases: TGTGCCACCAGTGCTTCAGGGGGCATATACGAGCAGTACTTC. Its protein product is CATSASGGIYEQYF.

The sample holds a few counts of this clonotype. The chain links TRBV20-1 to TRBJ2-2; D is unresolved. Trimming pared 2 bases from V and 5 bases from J, leaving 6 bases between. CDR3 length: 12 residues. Germline V gene lookup returns CDR1 DFQATT and CDR2 SNEGSKA (reference sequence). The CDR3 nucleotides are TGCAGTGCTAGACATTTTACCGGGGAGCTGTTTTTT. Translated: CSARHFTGELFF.

In its sample, this clonotype was seen many times. The chain joins TRBV7-2 to TRBJ2-7, with TRBD1 as a possible D gene (6 bases). Trimming pared 1 base from V and 2 bases from J, leaving 9 bases between. The CDR3 is 14 amino acids. CDR1 and CDR2 (germline): SGHTA, FQGNSA. The CDR3 here is CASSLGAGAYEQYF. CDR3 DNA sequence: TGTGCCAGCAGCTTAGGAGCAGGGGCCTACGAGCAGTACTTC.

This clonotype was observed a few times. V and J are TRBV9 and TRBJ2-7; no clear D gene. The length of the CDR3 is 14 residues. V gave up 4 bases and J gave up 4 bases, with 15 bases separating them. Germline V gene sequence: CDR1 SGDLS, CDR2 YYNGEE. The CDR3, as DNA: TGTGCCAGCAGCCCATACTTATCTGCTTACGAGCAGTACTTC. It is translated as CASSPYLSAYEQYF.

The table lists this clonotype with many counts. The gene calls are TRBV6-1 and TRBJ1-5, with 7 bases identical to TRBD1. The CDR3 consists of 14 residues. V lost 7 bases to trimming and J lost 3 bases; unmatched junction nucleotides: 6. Looked up from germline, CDR1 is MNHNS and CDR2 is SASEGT. The chain's CDR3 is CASNGQAYNQPQHF. CDR3 sequence (DNA): TGTGCCAGCAATGGACAGGCGTACAATCAGCCCCAGCATTTT.

This chain joins TRBV19 and TRBJ2-6; no clear D. The ends were cut back, 11 bases at V and 0 bases at J, with 11 bases in the middle. The CDR3 spans 14 residues. The V gene's germline CDR1 is LNHDA and CDR2 SQIVND (reference sequence). CDR3 bases: TGTGCCGTGGCAGGTACCTCTGGGGCCAACGTCCTGACTTTC. Translation: CAVAGTSGANVLTF.

This clonotype was detected many times. This chain joins TRBV20-1 and TRBJ2-2, with D possibly TRBD2 on 6 matching bases. The V end was cut by 1 base, the J end by 4 bases, with 10 bases between. The CDR3 extends over 14 amino acids. CDR1 is DFQATT, CDR2 SNEGSKA, per germline (reference sequence). CDR3 protein: CSARGASVTGELFF. As DNA, the CDR3 is TGCAGTGCTAGAGGGGCTAGCGTCACCGGGGAGCTGTTTTTT.

CDR3: CASSPRGAFPNEQFF. The CDR3 nucleotides are TGTGCCAGCAGCCCCCGAGGGGCATTTCCCAATGAGCAGTTCTTC. The gene calls are TRBV11-2 and TRBJ2-1; the D call may be TRBD1 or TRBD2 (5 bases each). CDR1 and CDR2 (germline): SGHAT, FQNNGV. The CDR3 covers 15 residues. Between the trimmed V and J ends, which lost 5 bases and 6 bases, there was a span of 17 bases. The whole variable domain, remainder taken from reference TRBV11-2 and TRBJ2-1, is EAGVAQSPRYKIIEKRQSVAFWCNPISGHATLYWYQQILGQGPKLLIQFQNNGVVDDSQLPKDRFSAERLKGVDSTLKIQPAKLEDSAVYLCASSPRGAFPNEQFFGPGTRLTVL.

This clonotype was observed once. This rearrangement joins TRBV19 to TRBJ2-1, with TRBD2 matching 8 bases. The length of the CDR3 is 17 residues. V shed 5 bases, J shed 0 bases, and the junction held 9 bases outside the gene matches. Germline V gene sequence: CDR1 LNHDA, CDR2 SQIVND (reference sequence). The CDR3 DNA reads TGTGCCAGTAGTTCCCTACACGGGAGGGTCTCCTACAATGAGCAGTTCTTC. Its protein product is CASSSLHGRVSYNEQFF. Drawing the rest from reference TRBV19 and TRBJ2-1, the complete variable domain is DGGITQSPKYLFRKEGQNVTLSCEQNLNHDAMYWYRQDPGQGLRLIYYSQIVNDFQKGDIAEGYSVSREKKESFPLTVTSAQKNPTAFYLCASSSLHGRVSYNEQFFGPGTRLTVL.

This clonotype was counted at least ten times. The genes are TRBV6-1 and TRBJ2-1, with 13 bases fitting TRBD2. J lost 8 bases, V lost 6 bases, and 16 bases had no gene match. The V gene's germline CDR1 is MNHNS and CDR2 SASEGT. The CDR3 is made up of 18 amino acids. The CDR3 DNA reads as TGTGCCAGCAGCTGGCAGATCCGGACTAGCGGGAGAAAGGATGAGCAGTTCTTC. Protein product: CASSWQIRTSGRKDEQFF.

This clonotype was recorded many times. This chain links TRBV5-6 with TRBJ2-1; 8 bases are a match to TRBD2. V was clipped by 4 bases and J by 2 bases; unmatched bases: 8. CDR3 length: 16 residues. Looked up from germline, CDR1 is SGHDT and CDR2 is YYEEEE. CDR3 sequence (DNA): TGTGCCAGCAGCCCGAACCAGCGGGAGCCCTACAATGAGCAGTTCTTC. Its translation: CASSPNQREPYNEQFF.

This clonotype was picked up many times. The V and J genes are TRBV6-4 and TRBJ1-6; possible D gene TRBD1, 6 bases. The CDR3 totals 13 residues. Germline V gene sequence: CDR1 MRHNA, CDR2 SNTAGT. The V gene lost 4 bases and the J gene lost 10 bases, with 11 bases spanning the gap. CDR3 sequence: CASSAIGGSPLHF. The CDR3, as DNA: TGTGCCAGCAGTGCCATAGGGGGATCACCCCTCCACTTT.

The chain uses TRBV13 and TRBJ2-6; 10 bases align to TRBD1. The CDR3 spans 16 residues. Trimming at V came to 4 bases and at J to 3 bases, leaving 3 bases not matched to a gene. Germline assignment: CDR1 PRHDT and CDR2 FYEKMQ (reference sequence). The CDR3 region is CASSWGQGSGANVLTF. In nucleotides, the CDR3 is TGTGCCAGCAGCTGGGGACAGGGGAGTGGGGCCAACGTCCTGACTTTC. Drawing the rest from reference TRBV13 and TRBJ2-6, the complete variable domain is AAGVIQSPRHLIKEKRETATLKCYPIPRHDTVYWYQQGPGQDPQFLISFYEKMQSDKGSIPDRFSAQQFSDYHSELNMSSLELGDSALYFCASSWGQGSGANVLTFGAGSRLTVL.

This clonotype showed up many times. The rearrangement links TRBV5-8 to TRBJ2-3; D gene uncertain. Trimming stripped 2 bases from V and 0 bases from J, with 7 bases between. Germline lookup yields CDR1 SGHTS and CDR2 YDEGEE. CDR3 length: 14 residues. The CDR3 sequence is CASSFFGSTDTQYF. The CDR3 DNA is TGTGCCAGCAGCTTTTTCGGTAGCACAGATACGCAGTATTTT.

V gene TRBV7-9 combines with J gene TRBJ1-1, with 8 bases identical to TRBD1. The CDR3 is made up of 14 amino acids. The germline V gene has CDR1 SEHNR and CDR2 FQNEAQ (reference sequence). V trimming: 5 bases; J trimming: 4 bases; junction bases outside the gene matches: 6. The CDR3: CASSVTGESTEAFF. The CDR3 DNA reads as TGTGCCAGCAGCGTGACAGGGGAAAGCACTGAAGCTTTCTTT.

This clonotype was recorded at least ten times. CDR3 sequence (DNA): TGCAGTGCTAGGGGGTTGGACAGGGTAAAGGAGGGTTCACCCCTCCACTTT. Its translation: CSARGLDRVKEGSPLHF. The chain employs TRBV20-1 and TRBJ1-6; 8 bases map to TRBD1. Germline values: CDR1 DFQATT, CDR2 SNEGSKA (reference sequence). The CDR3 runs to 17 residues. After removal of 3 bases from V and 9 bases from J, the junction contained 16 bases not matched to a gene.

The V and J genes are TRBV18 and TRBJ2-1, with TRBD2 matching over 8 bases. This CDR3 is 16 amino acids long. Germline CDR1 and CDR2: KGHSH and LQKENI. J lost 4 bases, V lost 0 bases, and 5 bases had no gene match. The CDR3 sequence is CASSPPTGGSYNEQFF. In DNA form, the CDR3 reads TGTGCCAGCTCACCACCTACGGGGGGGTCATACAATGAGCAGTTCTTC.

Ten or more counts support this clonotype. This rearrangement joins TRBV7-9 to TRBJ2-3; D remains ambiguous. Trimming cost V 8 bases and J 0 bases, with 9 bases left between them. Germline V lookup: CDR1 SEHNR, CDR2 FQNEAQ (reference sequence). The CDR3 runs 13 residues. In DNA, the CDR3 is TGTGCCAGCCCTACAGCGAGCACAGATACGCAGTATTTT. Translation: CASPTASTDTQYF.

The CDR3 protein is CASSARAETQYF. The CDR3 nucleotides read TGTGCCAGCAGTGCTAGAGCAGAGACCCAGTACTTC. The chain uses TRBV2 and TRBJ2-5; no clear D. The CDR3 loop spans 12 amino acids. V lost 4 bases and J 4 bases, leaving 7 bases between the germline ends. The germline gives CDR1 SNHLY, CDR2 FYNNEI.

This clonotype has at least ten counts. The chain joins TRBV28 to TRBJ1-2; D gene ambiguous. The CDR3 has 13 amino acids. CDR1 and CDR2 (germline): MDHEN, SYDVKM. Trimming shortened V by 1 base and J by 7 bases, and 10 bases separated the two germline ends. The CDR3 here is CASSLYMGGGYTF. The CDR3 DNA follows: TGTGCCAGCAGTTTATACATGGGAGGTGGCTACACCTTC.

The chain employs TRBV11-3 and TRBJ2-5; TRBD1 matches 11 bases. This CDR3 spans 16 amino acids. CDR1 SGHNT and CDR2 YENEEA come from the germline V gene. J was trimmed by 9 bases and V by 4 bases; bases with no gene match: 13. CDR3 sequence reads: CASSYGGQGDNSAQYF. The CDR3 DNA sequence: TGTGCCAGCAGCTACGGGGGACAGGGGGATAATTCTGCCCAGTACTTC.

This clonotype was detected ten times or more. The chain links TRBV6-6 to TRBJ1-1, with D perhaps matching TRBD1 (5 bases). Trimming cost V 0 bases and J 1 base, with 9 bases left between them. This CDR3 contains 15 residues. Germline V gives CDR1 MNHNY, CDR2 SVGAGI (reference sequence). The CDR3 bases are TGTGCCAGCAGTTACTCTGTGACAGCGAACACTGAAGCTTTCTTT. Residues: CASSYSVTANTEAFF.